These T cell receptor beta chains were read from a single sample in a study of brain T cells in children with intractable seizures. Data came from immunoSEQ multiplex PCR; TCRdb stores just in-frame clones and leaves some out. The top ten hold around 24% of the sample, which has about 80,000 clones, approximately 89% seen once. The material was peripheral blood, obtained at surgery. The origin of the receptors is a girl aged 2 to 10 with Rasmussen encephalitis and intractable seizures. Both conserved end residues are part of each CDR3. A D gene is named only where the DNA matches it firmly. The size field is filled for only some rows; it gives once, few, many or a size class.

>-|TRBV2|-|TRBJ1-6
TGTGCCAGCAGTGACCAGGGAGTAAATTCACCCCTCCACTTT
CASSDQGVNSPLHF
>-|TRBV2|-|TRBJ1-2
TGTGCCAGCAGTGTACAGGGATCGGGCTATGGCTACACCTTC
CASSVQGSGYGYTF
>-|TRBV7-2|-|TRBJ2-3
TGTGCCAGCAGCTATGACTACCGCACAGATACGCAGTATTTT
CASSYDYRTDTQYF
>-|TRBV12-3/TRBV12-4|-|TRBJ1-1
TGTGCCAGCAGTTTAGTTCCCCAGGGAGCTTTCTTT
CASSLVPQGAFF
>-|TRBV6-5|-|TRBJ1-2
TGTGCCAGCAGTCCCACTGCGGGGGCGCGCGGCTACACCTTC
CASSPTAGARGYTF
>-|TRBV29-1|-|TRBJ2-5
TGCAGCGTGGCGGCGGGAGAGACCCAGTACTTC
CSVAAGETQYF
>-|TRBV4-2|-|TRBJ2-7
TGTGCCAGCAGCCAAGATTTAGGGGCAGTCTACGAGCAGTACTTC
CASSQDLGAVYEQYF
>-|TRBV19|-|TRBJ2-1
TGTGCCAGTAGTCAAGGCGGGGCTTACAATGAGCAGTTCTTC
CASSQGGAYNEQFF
>once|TRBV7-6|-|TRBJ2-7
TGTGCCAGCAGCTTAGAGGGGAACTACGAGCAGTACTTC
CASSLEGNYEQYF
>-|TRBV19|-|TRBJ2-7
TGTGCCAGTAGCGGGAGTAGAGGAGGGAATCTCTACGAGCAGTACTTC
CASSGSRGGNLYEQYF